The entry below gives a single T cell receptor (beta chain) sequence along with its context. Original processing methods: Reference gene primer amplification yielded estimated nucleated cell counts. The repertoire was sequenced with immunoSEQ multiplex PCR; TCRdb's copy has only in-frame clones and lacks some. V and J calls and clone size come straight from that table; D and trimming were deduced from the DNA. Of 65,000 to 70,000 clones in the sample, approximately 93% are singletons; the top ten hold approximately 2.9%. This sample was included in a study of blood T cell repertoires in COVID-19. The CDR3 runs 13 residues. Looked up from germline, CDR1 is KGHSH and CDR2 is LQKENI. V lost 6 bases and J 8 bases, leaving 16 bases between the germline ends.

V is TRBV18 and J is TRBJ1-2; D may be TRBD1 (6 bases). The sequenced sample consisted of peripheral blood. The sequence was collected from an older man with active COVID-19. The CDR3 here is CASSQDSFTGYTF. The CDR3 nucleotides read TGTGCCAGCTCCCAGGACAGCTTCACAGGCTACACCTTC.